The clone carrying this TCR beta chain was seen just once. This specimen comes from a study of cytomegalovirus exposure and HLA in healthy donors. Germline CDR1 reads KGHSH; CDR2 reads LQKENI. J gave up 8 bases and V 4 bases, and 5 bases lay outside the gene matches. This CDR3 spans 14 amino acids. The table came from immunoSEQ multiplex PCR; TCRdb's copy has only in-frame clones and leaves some out. This sample has under 250,000 clones; about nine tenths occur once, and the top ten carry 1.5% to 2.5%. Sequencing input: PBMCs. The genes are TRBV18 and TRBJ1-4, with 9 bases aligning to TRBD1. This TCR was sampled from a woman aged 18-29 years in good health and CMV-seropositive. CDR3 sequence (DNA): TGTGCCAGCTCACAGGACAGGGGAAACGAAAAACTGTTTTTT. As protein: CASSQDRGNEKLFF.